The T cell receptor (beta chain) described here comes from a study of monozygotic twins with inflammatory bowel disease. Using TCRalpha and TCRbeta cDNA, the researchers carried out two nested PCRs that lasted around 15 and 9 cycles. From the 5' RACE reads, TCRdb lists one entry per CDR3 protein and no DNA. Reported are approximately 120,000 distinct CDR3 sequences; the ten largest clones contain around 12%. Germline V CDR1 and CDR2: SGHRS, YFSETQ. CDR3 length equals 13 residues. The TCR originated in a human donor with ulcerative colitis or Crohn's disease, or a healthy co-twin of an affected twin (not recorded which). The chain links TRBV5-1 to TRBJ1-1; TCRdb returns TRBD1, unconfirmable since there is no DNA. The specimen sequenced was blood. This chain's CDR3 is CASGGDLNTEAFF.